This entry is about one TCR beta chain. The data derive from a study of human CD8 memory T cell subsets. This CDR3 comprises 13 residues. Germline loops: CDR1 SNHLY, CDR2 FYNNEI. Libraries targeted TCR beta using 5' RACE with UMIs. For each CDR3 protein, TCRdb gives one entry from its re-call of the 5' RACE reads, without DNA. The listing records fewer than 11,000 distinct CDR3 sequences. The clonotype originates from a human donor in good health. The rearrangement uses TRBV2 and TRBJ1-1; TCRdb names TRBD1, which stays unverified in the absence of DNA. The sample was CD8+ stem-like memory T cells (TSCM and TCM) sorted from PBMCs. Specified subset: stem-like memory CD8 T cells (TSTEM), CCR7+ PD-1- TIGIT-. The CDR3 sequence: CARTGTGAYEAFF. The full variable domain, with the rest looked up from reference TRBV2 and TRBJ1-1, is EPEVTQTPSHQVTQMGQEVILRCVPISNHLYFYWYRQILGQKVEFLVSFYNNEISEKSEIFDDQFSVERPDGSNFTLKIRSTKLEDSAMYFCARTGTGAYEAFFGQGTRLTVV.